The sequence of this T cell receptor beta chain was determined in a study of blood T cell repertoires in COVID-19. Study at large: Some COVID-19 samples were acute and others convalescent; all came from the United States, Italy and Spain.

Enrollees, about 18 to 89 years old, lived in approximately 25 US areas. Cohorts were assigned according to the clinical history that participants reported. Germline V CDR1 and CDR2: SGHVS, FQNEAQ. The CDR3 runs 14 residues. Trimming removed 2 bases at V and 0 bases at J, with 7 bases between. Per the original methods: Nucleated cell number was recorded as an estimate derived from reference gene primer amplification. The assay was immunoSEQ multiplex PCR, and TCRdb's table has in-frame clones only and misses some. Clone size and the V and J calls come from that table; the DNA yielded D and trimming. The sample carries hundreds of thousands of clones, roughly 90% recorded once.

The TCR comes from a woman in her 30s who had recovered from COVID-19. The sequencing input was PBMCs or T cells enriched from blood (not recorded which). The V gene is TRBV7-8, the J gene TRBJ1-2, with no clear D. CDR3 amino acids: CASSLIRANYGYTF. CDR3 coding DNA: TGTGCCAGCAGCTTAATAAGAGCTAACTATGGCTACACCTTC. Based on the CDR3 plus reference TRBV7-8 and TRBJ1-2, the full variable domain is GAGVSQSPRYKVAKRGQDVALRCDPISGHVSLFWYQQALGQGPEFLTYFQNEAQLDKSGLPSDRFFAERPEGSVSTLKIQRTQQEDSAVYLCASSLIRANYGYTFGSGTRLTVV.